This passage covers 9 T cell receptor beta chains from one sample sequenced in a study of blood T cell repertoires in COVID-19. Sequencing was performed with immunoSEQ multiplex PCR; in TCRdb, only in-frame clones are kept and a portion is missing. The profile shows about 270,000 clones, over 80% of them singletons. The specimen sequenced was peripheral blood. The receptors were sampled from a woman aged 50 to 65 with active or convalescent COVID-19.

This chain connects TRBV5-1 to TRBJ1-1, with no clear D. The germline V gene encodes CDR1 SGHRS and CDR2 YFSETQ. Between the trimmed V and J ends, which lost 0 bases and 1 base, there was a span of 7 bases. There are 14 residues in the CDR3. The CDR3 loop reads CASSLDGRNTEAFF. The CDR3 bases are TGCGCCAGCAGCTTGGACGGTAGGAACACTGAAGCTTTCTTT.

The count of this clone is one. This sequence joins TRBV18 and TRBJ1-5, with D uncertain. Per germline, CDR1 KGHSH and CDR2 LQKENI. This CDR3 has 14 amino acids. Trimming removed 1 base from V and 7 bases from J, with 11 bases in between. The CDR3 DNA reads TGTGCCAGCTCACCACAGGCGGCAAACCAGCCCCAGCATTTT. Its protein product is CASSPQAANQPQHF.

The V and J genes are TRBV3-1 (or the pseudogene TRBV3-2) and TRBJ2-7; 10 bases map to TRBD2. The V segment lost 4 bases and the J segment 2 bases; nucleotides outside the gene matches: 2. Germline V gene data show CDR1 as LGHDT and CDR2 as YNNKEL (reference sequence). The CDR3 is made up of 14 amino acids. CDR3 DNA: TGTGCCAGCAGCCCTCTAGCGGGAGCCTACGAGCAGTACTTC. Translation gives CASSPLAGAYEQYF.

The rearrangement joins TRBV7-8 to TRBJ1-2; tentative D call: TRBD1 (5 bases). CDR1 and CDR2 from the germline V gene are SGHVS and FQNEAQ. This CDR3 comprises 16 residues. Trimming shortened V by 0 bases and J by 0 bases, and 11 bases separated the two germline ends. The DNA for the CDR3 is TGTGCCAGCAGCTTAGCTTGGGGGGGGTCTAACTATGGCTACACCTTC. The encoded protein is CASSLAWGGSNYGYTF.

This clone was detected once. Other DNA sequences within the sample encode an identical CDR3. This rearrangement joins TRBV7-2 to TRBJ2-3; D might be TRBD2 (6 bases). The CDR3 runs 16 residues. The ends were cut back, 2 bases at V and 0 bases at J, with 12 bases in the middle. Germline V gene data show CDR1 as SGHTA and CDR2 as FQGNSA. For the CDR3, the DNA is TGTGCCAGCAGCTTAAGGCTCAGCGGGAGCACAGATACGCAGTATTTT. This gives the protein CASSLRLSGSTDTQYF.

The genes are TRBV14 and TRBJ1-1; tentative D call: TRBD1 (6 bases). V was pared by 6 bases and J by 4 bases, with 18 bases between. This CDR3 is 15 amino acids long. Germline V gene data show CDR1 as SGHDN and CDR2 as FVKESK. The CDR3 DNA is TGTGCCAGCAGACCGTGGGGGGGCGATGGCACTGAAGCTTTCTTT. Protein: CASRPWGGDGTEAFF.

The chain has TRBV29-1 and TRBJ2-5; D is perhaps TRBD2 (8 bases). This CDR3 is 13 amino acids long. Germline V gives CDR1 SQVTM, CDR2 ANQGSEA. V dropped 7 bases and J dropped 5 bases, with 17 bases sitting between them. The CDR3 loop reads CSAREGRGETQYF. The DNA for the CDR3 is TGCAGCGCCCGGGAGGGCAGGGGGGAGACCCAGTACTTC. Using reference TRBV29-1 and TRBJ2-5 for the parts outside the CDR3, the full variable domain is SAVISQKPSRDICQRGTSLTIQCQVDSQVTMMFWYRQQPGQSLTLIATANQGSEATYESGFVIDKFPISRPNLTFSTLTVSNMSPEDSSIYLCSAREGRGETQYFGPGTRLLVL.

The chain recombines TRBV9 with TRBJ1-1; D is possibly TRBD1 (6 bases). CDR3 length: 14 amino acids. Trimming stripped 4 bases from V and 0 bases from J, with 10 bases between. The germline V gene encodes CDR1 SGDLS and CDR2 YYNGEE. The CDR3 is CASSPDSLNTEAFF. In nucleotides, the CDR3 is TGTGCCAGCAGCCCGGACAGTTTGAACACTGAAGCTTTCTTT.

This clone was seen a single time. The V gene is TRBV7-9, the J gene TRBJ1-2; unclear D gene. This CDR3 spans 12 amino acids. Germline-derived CDR1 and CDR2 are SEHNR and FQNEAQ (reference sequence). V was clipped by 3 bases and J by 7 bases, with 9 bases between them. The CDR3 DNA is TGTGCCAGCAGCTTGACGGGGTCTGGCTACACCTTC. Translation: CASSLTGSGYTF.